This T cell receptor beta chain was sequenced during a study of T cells in Graves' hyperthyroidism and ophthalmopathy. Study-wide results and caveats: Most thyroid clonotypes expanded above 0.001 appeared in blood too.

The investigators amplified TCR beta CDR3 regions from RNA transcripts. The HTBI primer set served for first-round RT-PCR of the TCR CDR3. TCRdb independently ran MiXCR on the multiplex PCR reads; one entry per CDR3 protein. The sample contains under 500,000 distinct CDR3 sequences, roughly 13% of which appear only once. This clonotype was seen repeatedly, ten times or more. Its antigen remains unknown. The ends were cut back, 3 bases at V and 3 bases at J, with 8 bases in the middle. The CDR3 has 13 amino acids. The germline gives CDR1 SGHAT, CDR2 FQNNGV. The sequenced sample was blood. The V call is TRBV11-2, the J call TRBJ1-1; perhaps TRBD1 as D (5 bases). The clonotype originates from a man in his fifties with Graves' ophthalmopathy. CDR3 bases: TGTGCCAGCAGCTTCGTAGGGGACACTGAAGCTTTCTTT. Its protein is CASSFVGDTEAFF.